These 7 T cell receptor beta chains came from one sample sequenced in a study of Tregs in tolerant kidney transplant recipients (dated by TCRdb to about 2019). Libraries were constructed by the immunoSEQ multiplex PCR assay. Drawn from immuneACCESS, this table holds only the in-frame rearrangements with V and J called that TCRdb kept. Clones are partly lost; checked studies trace under half to an unresolved V gene and leave the rest unexplained. This sample has 55,000 to 80,000 clones in its table, and 95% to 98% of those were observed once. The ten top clones hold around 0.3% of the sample. Interpreted using the paper, the time point label stands for: blood sample drawn before combined kidney and bone marrow transplant. Sequencing used Tregs from blood, obtained before the transplant. The receptors come from a human donor who received a combined kidney and bone marrow transplant.

The chain is built from TRBV5-1 and TRBJ1-2; D is perhaps TRBD1 (5 bases). Trimming cost V 3 bases and J 0 bases, with 12 bases left between them. In germline, CDR1 is SGHRS, CDR2 YFSETQ. The CDR3 consists of 15 residues. The CDR3, as DNA: TGCGCCAGCAGCTCAACGACAGACTCTAACTATGGCTACACCTTC. It yields the protein CASSSTTDSNYGYTF.

The chain carries TRBV15 and TRBJ1-4; TRBD1 might be the D (5 bases). The germline V gene has CDR1 LNHNV and CDR2 YYDKDF (reference sequence). The germline V and J ends were trimmed by 8 bases and 8 bases, with 12 bases remaining between them. This CDR3 contains 12 residues. CDR3: CATPGAGEKLFF. The CDR3 DNA sequence: TGTGCCACCCCCGGGGCGGGGGAAAAACTGTTTTTT.

The chain couples TRBV30 to TRBJ1-1; a possible D gene is TRBD1 (5 bases). Trimming pared 1 base from V and 12 bases from J, leaving 18 bases between. Germline CDR1 is GTSNPN and CDR2 is SVGIG (reference sequence). This CDR3 region has 13 residues. The CDR3 here is CAWSAQGVGKTFF. The CDR3 DNA reads as TGTGCCTGGAGTGCGCAAGGGGTGGGGAAAACTTTCTTT. Filled out from reference TRBV30 and TRBJ1-1, the complete variable domain reads SQTIHQWPATLVQPVGSPLSLECTVEGTSNPNLYWYRQAAGRGLQLLFYSVGIGQISSEVPQNLSASRPQDRQFILSSKKLLLSDSGFYLCAWSAQGVGKTFFGQGTRLTVV.

The rearrangement uses TRBV28 and TRBJ1-2; TRBD1 matches at 9 bases. The CDR3 sequence is 13 residues long. J lost 6 bases, V lost 3 bases, and 2 bases had no gene match. Germline V gives CDR1 MDHEN, CDR2 SYDVKM. The CDR3 region has the DNA TGTGCCAGCAGTTTGGACAGGGGAGATGGCTACACCTTC. Translation: CASSLDRGDGYTF.

The chain couples TRBV5-1 to TRBJ2-7, with TRBD2 identical over 8 bases. The CDR3 is 15 residues long. Germline V gene lookup returns CDR1 SGHRS and CDR2 YFSETQ. J gave up 2 bases and V 5 bases, and 9 bases lay outside the gene matches. CDR3 nucleotide sequence: TGCGCCAGCAGTTGGGTAGCGGGAAGGACCTACGAGCAGTACTTC. Its translation: CASSWVAGRTYEQYF.

The chain is built from TRBV7-6 and TRBJ1-6; D gene unclear. CDR1 SGHVS and CDR2 FNYEAQ come from the germline V gene. Between the trimmed V and J ends, which lost 1 base and 10 bases, there was a span of 11 bases. The CDR3 covers 14 residues. The CDR3 loop reads CASSLEGPGSPLHF. The CDR3 DNA follows: TGTGCCAGCAGCTTAGAAGGGCCGGGGTCACCCCTCCACTTT.

The genes are TRBV6-5 and TRBJ1-2, with D perhaps matching TRBD1 (6 bases). The CDR3 is 13 residues long. Trimming shortened V by 5 bases and J by 5 bases, and 12 bases separated the two germline ends. Germline V lookup: CDR1 MNHEY, CDR2 SVGAGI. The CDR3 region is CASSGTPQYGYTF. The CDR3 DNA sequence: TGTGCCAGCAGTGGGACACCACAATATGGCTACACCTTC.